Listed below are T cell receptor beta chains from one sample, sequenced in a study of blood T cell repertoires in COVID-19. TCRdb's copy holds only in-frame clones and misses some; the assay was immunoSEQ multiplex PCR. Of 130,000 to 150,000 clones in the sample, more than 75% were seen once. The sequencing sample was made of peripheral blood. These receptors came from a middle-aged man who had recovered from COVID-19. CDR3s include the opening cysteine and the closing phenylalanine or tryptophan. The order of the fields is clone size, V gene, J gene, D gene, CDR3 DNA, CDR3 protein. D genes are given only for firm matches. A clone size is listed for some rows: how often the clone was seen (once, few, many), or a class if it is expanded.

NA	TRBV29-1	TRBJ2-7	NA	TGCAGCGTTGAAGATGGCGGGGAAGCAGAAACCTACGAGCAGTACTTC	CSVEDGGEAETYEQYF
NA	TRBV27	TRBJ2-1	TRBD1	TGTGCCAGCGGTGGACAGGGGATTTGGGAGCAGTTCTTC	CASGGQGIWEQFF
NA	TRBV7-2	TRBJ2-7	NA	TGTGCCAGCAGCTTAGCGTCAGGCGGGGGCATCTCCTACGAGCAGTACTTC	CASSLASGGGISYEQYF
NA	TRBV12-3/TRBV12-4	TRBJ1-2	NA	TGTGCCAGCGTCAGGGTTAACTATGGCTACACCTTC	CASVRVNYGYTF
NA	TRBV6-6	TRBJ2-1	TRBD2	TGTGCCAGCAGTTACTCGATCACTAGCGGGGGTAATGAGCAGTTCTTC	CASSYSITSGGNEQFF
NA	TRBV4-3	TRBJ1-1	NA	TGCGCCAGCAGCGCTCAGGCAACGAACACTGAAGCTTTCTTT	CASSAQATNTEAFF
NA	TRBV27	TRBJ1-1	NA	TGTGCCAGCAAGATGGACAGAGAGAACACTGAAGCTTTCTTT	CASKMDRENTEAFF
NA	TRBV19	TRBJ1-2	TRBD1	TGTGCCAGTAGTTCTCAGGGGGCGCAGGGCTATGGCTACACCTTC	CASSSQGAQGYGYTF
NA	TRBV14	TRBJ1-1	NA	TGTGCCAGCAGCCAAGCAAATAGGGGATTTCCAATGAACACTGAAGCTTTCTTT	CASSQANRGFPMNTEAFF
NA	TRBV6-2/TRBV6-3	TRBJ1-5	TRBD1	TGTGCCAGCAGCCAGGACAGGGGTCAGCCCCAGCATTTT	CASSQDRGQPQHF
NA	TRBV11-3	TRBJ1-1	NA	TGTGCCAGCAGCTTAGAGCAGACTGAAGCTTTCTTT	CASSLEQTEAFF
NA	TRBV7-2	TRBJ2-3	TRBD2	TGTGCCAGCAGCCCGAGACTAGCGGGGGGGGCAGATACGCAGTATTTT	CASSPRLAGGADTQYF
NA	TRBV7-2	TRBJ2-3	NA	TGTGCCAGCAGCTTAGCTCGGGGGACAGATACGCAGTATTTT	CASSLARGTDTQYF
NA	TRBV11-2	TRBJ2-1	TRBD1	TGTGCCAGCAGCCCGGACAGGGGGTCTTACAATGAGCAGTTCTTC	CASSPDRGSYNEQFF
NA	TRBV4-3	TRBJ1-4	NA	TGCGCCAGCAGCCAAGATTGGGCCAGGGGTATTGAAAAACTGTTTTTT	CASSQDWARGIEKLFF
NA	TRBV4-3	TRBJ2-7	TRBD1	TGCGCCAGCAGCCAAGAACAGGGGCCCCCATACGAGCAGTACTTC	CASSQEQGPPYEQYF
NA	TRBV5-6	TRBJ2-1	TRBD1	TGTGCCAGCAGGGACCGGGACAGGCACAATGAGCAGTTCTTC	CASRDRDRHNEQFF
once	TRBV19	TRBJ1-3	NA	TGTGCCAGTAGTCGGACCGGAGGTGGAAACACCATATATTTT	CASSRTGGGNTIYF
NA	TRBV6-5	TRBJ2-5	NA	TGTGCCAGCAGTTACCCTGATGGGCCCCAGACCCAGTACTTC	CASSYPDGPQTQYF
NA	TRBV5-6	TRBJ2-2	NA	TGTGCCAGCAGACGGGACACGAGGCCTACCGGGGAGCTGTTTTTT	CASRRDTRPTGELFF
NA	TRBV7-8	TRBJ2-1	TRBD1	TGTGCCAGCAGCCTAGAGCCCGGGACAGGGACCAATGAGCAGTTCTTC	CASSLEPGTGTNEQFF
NA	TRBV6-2/TRBV6-3	TRBJ2-1	TRBD2	TGTGCCAGCAGCCCCCTTAGCGGGTCTCCCTACAATGAGCAGTTCTTC	CASSPLSGSPYNEQFF
NA	TRBV4-3	TRBJ2-3	TRBD2	TGCGCCAGCAGCCAAGATCTAGCGGGGGCCACAGATACGCAGTATTTT	CASSQDLAGATDTQYF
NA	TRBV5-4	TRBJ2-7	NA	TGTGCCAGCAGCTTGGACAGGGACCCACGGAAGGGCGAGCAGTACTTC	CASSLDRDPRKGEQYF
few	TRBV7-3	TRBJ2-5	TRBD2	TGTGCCAGCAGCTTAACAGGGGAGGGAGAGACCCAGTACTTC	CASSLTGEGETQYF
NA	TRBV5-8	TRBJ1-5	TRBD1	TGTGCCAGCGACAGGGGAGATCAGCCCCAGCATTTT	CASDRGDQPQHF
NA	TRBV3-1/TRBV3-2	TRBJ2-7	NA	TGTGCCAGCAGCCAAGATCCCGGGATTGACGAGCAGTACTTC	CASSQDPGIDEQYF
NA	TRBV7-8	TRBJ1-4	TRBD1	TGTGCCAGCAGCCACCGGGACAGAAATGAAAAACTGTTTTTT	CASSHRDRNEKLFF
NA	TRBV4-1	TRBJ2-2	TRBD2	TGCGCCAGCAGCCACCCAGCGGGGACCGGGGAGCTGTTTTTT	CASSHPAGTGELFF
NA	TRBV7-2	TRBJ1-4	NA	TGTGCCAGCAGCCCGGGGCCGGGAGCAGAAAAACTGTTTTTT	CASSPGPGAEKLFF
NA	TRBV7-2	TRBJ2-3	TRBD2	TGTGCCAGCAGCTCCCCCACTAGCGGGGGGGCCCGAAGCACAGATACGCAGTATTTT	CASSSPTSGGARSTDTQYF